The TCR beta chain under discussion was sequenced for a study of T cells in localized non-small cell lung cancer. Broader study findings: The appearance of a median approximately 57 of the top 100 tumor clones was seen in adjacent lung. Uninvolved neighboring lung showed the greatest T cell clonality, exceeding tumor. Heterogeneity stays possible, as sequencing covered only one tumor region.

CDR1 and CDR2 from the germline V gene are MNHEY and SMNVEV (reference sequence). The CDR3 has 14 residues. Worth noting for this clone: Its target is not known. At one end, the junction sequence differs from germline, possibly due to a read error.

The protocol was immunoSEQ multiplex PCR, while the TCRdb copy is restricted to in-frame clones and leaves out a portion. The sample lists approximately 45,000 clones; about 86% were seen once. Sample: peripheral blood mononuclear cells, taken before any cancer treatment. This sequence was found in a man between 40 and 70 years old with stage III lung adenocarcinoma. The chain recombines TRBV27 with TRBJ2-7; 12 nucleotides line up with TRBD2. The CDR3 nucleotides read TGTGCCAGCAGTCCTTCGACTAGCGGGGGCACCTCGCACTTC. Translation gives CASSPSTSGGTSHF.